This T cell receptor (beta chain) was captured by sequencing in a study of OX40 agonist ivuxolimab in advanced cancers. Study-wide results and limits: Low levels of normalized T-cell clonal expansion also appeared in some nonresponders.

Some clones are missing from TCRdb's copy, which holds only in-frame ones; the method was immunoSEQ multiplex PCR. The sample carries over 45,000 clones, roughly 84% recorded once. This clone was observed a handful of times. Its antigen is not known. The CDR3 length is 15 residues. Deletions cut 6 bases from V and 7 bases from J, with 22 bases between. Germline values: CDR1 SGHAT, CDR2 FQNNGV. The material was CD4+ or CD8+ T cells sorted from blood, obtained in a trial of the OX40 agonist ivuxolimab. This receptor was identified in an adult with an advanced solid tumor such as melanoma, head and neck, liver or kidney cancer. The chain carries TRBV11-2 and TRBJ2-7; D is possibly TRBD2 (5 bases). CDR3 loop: CASSSQRTPASEQYF. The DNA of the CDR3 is TGTGCCAGCAGTTCCCAACGGACTCCGGCGTCGGAGCAGTACTTC.